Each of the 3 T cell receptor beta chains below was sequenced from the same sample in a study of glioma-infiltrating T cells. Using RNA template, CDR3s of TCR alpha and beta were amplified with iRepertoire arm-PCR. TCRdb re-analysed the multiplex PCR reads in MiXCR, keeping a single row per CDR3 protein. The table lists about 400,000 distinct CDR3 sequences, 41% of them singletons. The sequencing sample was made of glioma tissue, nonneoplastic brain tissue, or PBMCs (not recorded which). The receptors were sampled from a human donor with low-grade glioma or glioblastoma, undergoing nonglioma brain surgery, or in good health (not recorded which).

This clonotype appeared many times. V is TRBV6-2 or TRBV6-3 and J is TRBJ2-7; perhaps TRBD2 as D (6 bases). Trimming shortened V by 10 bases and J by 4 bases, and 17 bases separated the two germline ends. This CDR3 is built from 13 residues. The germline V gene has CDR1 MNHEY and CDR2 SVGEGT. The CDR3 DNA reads TGTGCCATCTCGCGGGTAGCGGTATACGAGCAGTACTTC. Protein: CAISRVAVYEQYF.

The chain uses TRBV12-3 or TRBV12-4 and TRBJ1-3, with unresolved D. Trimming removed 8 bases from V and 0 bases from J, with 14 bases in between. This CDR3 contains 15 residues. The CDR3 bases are TGTGCCAGCCGGGGTTGGTTGGACTCTGGAAACACCATATATTTT. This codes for CASRGWLDSGNTIYF.

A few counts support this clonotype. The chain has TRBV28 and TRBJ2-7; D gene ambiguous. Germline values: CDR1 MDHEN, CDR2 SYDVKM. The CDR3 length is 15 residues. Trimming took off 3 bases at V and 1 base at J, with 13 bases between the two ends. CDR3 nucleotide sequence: TGTGCCAGCAGTTTCAATAAAATCAGATCCTACGAGCAGTACTTC. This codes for CASSFNKIRSYEQYF.